The T cell receptor (beta chain) under discussion was sequenced for a study of blood T cell repertoires in COVID-19. Assay: immunoSEQ multiplex PCR; the TCRdb copy retains only in-frame clones and omits some. The sample lists more than 200,000 clones, about 86% occurring once. This clone has only one observation. The receptor was derived from a man in his fifties or sixties with active or convalescent COVID-19. Sequenced sample: peripheral blood.

CDR3 sequence reads: CASSQGLAASYEQYF. CDR3 DNA: TGTGCCAGCAGCCAAGGACTAGCGGCGTCCTACGAGCAGTACTTC. V usage is TRBV3-1 (or the pseudogene TRBV3-2) and J usage is TRBJ2-7; 9 nucleotides agree with TRBD2. J gave up 1 base and V 1 base, and 2 bases lay outside the gene matches. Germline values: CDR1 LGHDT, CDR2 YNNKEL (reference sequence). The CDR3 is 15 amino acids.